The text below deals with one T cell receptor beta chain. Antigen: not known. These data come from a study of T cell responses to AZD1222 COVID-19 vaccine. Overall study findings and caveats: Recipients of two AZD1222 doses showed rising Spike-specific TCR breadth and depth. The donor cohort was predominantly white British with a female majority, and clonal diversity may have been underestimated. AZD1222 recipients seropositive at baseline numbered only six or seven. Close to half of all spike-specific TCRs reportedly target regions of the variants that are unmutated.

V gave up 1 base and J gave up 5 bases, with 3 bases separating them. The CDR3 runs 11 residues. Germline values: CDR1 SGHNT, CDR2 YYREEE (reference sequence). Method: immunoSEQ multiplex PCR; TCRdb's copy keeps in-frame clones and lacks some. The repertoire consists of some 130,000 clones, with just under 95% occurring once and the leading ten covering 6.5% to 8%. The J gene is TRBJ2-5, the V gene TRBV5-4; D not resolved. The TCR was taken from an adult who received the AZD1222 COVID-19 vaccine. The sample consisted of peripheral blood, taken 28 days after the second AZD1222 dose. The CDR3 nucleotides read TGTGCCAGCAGCTTGTTTGAGACCCAGTACTTC. It is translated as CASSLFETQYF.